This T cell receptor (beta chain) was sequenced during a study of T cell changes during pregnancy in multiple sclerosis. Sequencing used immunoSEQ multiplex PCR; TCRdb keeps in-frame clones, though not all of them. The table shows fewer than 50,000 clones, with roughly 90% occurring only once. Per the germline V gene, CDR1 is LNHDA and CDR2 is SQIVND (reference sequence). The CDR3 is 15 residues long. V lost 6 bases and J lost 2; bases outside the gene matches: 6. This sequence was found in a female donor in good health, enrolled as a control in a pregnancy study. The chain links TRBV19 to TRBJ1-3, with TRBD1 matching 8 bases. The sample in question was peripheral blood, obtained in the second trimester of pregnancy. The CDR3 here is CASRTQGAPGNTIYF. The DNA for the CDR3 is TGTGCCAGTAGGACCCAGGGGGCGCCTGGAAACACCATATATTTT.